A single sample is the source of the 7 T cell receptor beta chains below, sequenced in a study of T cell clones after liver transplantation. Assay used: immunoSEQ multiplex PCR; TCRdb lists only in-frame clones, some missing. This sample carries some 33,000 clones, about 95% of them seen once, and the ten largest clones take 25% to 30%. The sequences come from CD8+ T cells from blood, collected 12 months after liver transplant. The origin of the receptors is a human patient who received a liver transplant. Some of the T cells might come from the graft donor.

The chain uses TRBV5-6 and TRBJ2-1, with 8 bases aligning to TRBD1. From germline, CDR1 is SGHDT and CDR2 YYEEEE. The V gene end was trimmed by 4 bases and the J gene end by 8 bases; junction bases not matched to a gene: 5. This CDR3 comprises 13 residues. CDR3 in DNA: TGTGCCAGCAGCGACGGACAGGGCCATGAGCAGTTCTTC. Residues: CASSDGQGHEQFF.

V gene TRBV4-3 combines with J gene TRBJ2-5, with unresolved D. Germline CDR1 LGHNA, CDR2 YSLEER. The CDR3 spans 13 residues. V lost 0 bases to trimming and J lost 3 bases, with 5 bases between them. The CDR3 protein is CASSQDAEETQYF. In DNA, the CDR3 is TGCGCCAGCAGCCAAGACGCGGAAGAGACCCAGTACTTC.

The CDR3 DNA reads TGCGCCAGCAGCCAAGTGGTAAGCTCTGGAAACACCATATATTTT. Translating gives CASSQVVSSGNTIYF. V and J are TRBV4-1 and TRBJ1-3; D unresolved. V shed 1 base and J shed 0 bases, with 7 bases lying between them. The CDR3 has 15 residues. Germline V gene sequence: CDR1 MGHRA, CDR2 YSYEKL.

This chain links TRBV27 with TRBJ1-1; D gene uncertain. V was pared by 2 bases and J by 1 base, with 8 bases between. CDR3 length: 14 amino acids. Germline V gene data show CDR1 as MNHEY and CDR2 as SMNVEV (reference sequence). The CDR3 sequence is CASSLVPANTEAFF. CDR3 nucleotides: TGTGCCAGCAGTTTAGTTCCGGCGAACACTGAAGCTTTCTTT.

This sequence joins TRBV7-9 and TRBJ2-7; D possibly corresponds to TRBD2 (6 bases). This CDR3 has 15 residues. Germline CDR1 reads SEHNR; CDR2 reads FQNEAQ (reference sequence). Trimming took 5 bases from V and 5 from J, leaving 19 bases between them. CDR3 loop: CASSPRDFLTNEQYF. The CDR3 DNA reads as TGTGCCAGCAGCCCCCGGGACTTCCTAACGAACGAGCAGTACTTC.

V usage is TRBV29-1 and J usage is TRBJ2-1; D is perhaps TRBD2 (5 bases). The germline gives CDR1 SQVTM, CDR2 ANQGSEA. V gave up 4 bases and J gave up 1 base, with 11 bases separating them. CDR3 length: 14 residues. Here the CDR3 DNA reads TGCAGCGTTGTGGCAGCGGAATCCTACAATGAGCAGTTCTTC. Translating it yields CSVVAAESYNEQFF.

This chain joins TRBV27 and TRBJ2-2; a weak D match, TRBD1 (7 bases). The CDR3 is 16 residues long. Germline CDR1 is MNHEY and CDR2 is SMNVEV (reference sequence). The ends were cut back, 2 bases at V and 5 bases at J, with 15 bases in the middle. The DNA of the CDR3 is TGTGCCAGCAGTTTAGAGGGGGCAGGGGGGACCGGGGAGCTGTTTTTT. Its translation is CASSLEGAGGTGELFF.